This is a list of T cell receptor beta chains from one sample in a study of blood T cell repertoires in COVID-19. Using immunoSEQ multiplex PCR, the repertoire was profiled, and TCRdb retains in-frame clones only, with some absent. Of approximately 77,000 clones in the sample, roughly 78% are singletons; the top ten hold approximately 4.6%. What was sequenced was peripheral blood. The receptor set was obtained from a woman between 65 and 79 years old with acute or convalescent COVID-19. CDR3s include the opening cysteine and the closing phenylalanine or tryptophan. A D gene is named only where the DNA matches it firmly. For some rows the clone size is stated as once, few or many, or as a class when expanded; others skip it.

clone size: .; D gene: .; V gene: TRBV6-2/TRBV6-3; J gene: TRBJ1-5; CDR3 DNA: TGTGCCAGCAGTTCGGGATTTAGCAATCAGCCCCAGCATTTT; CDR3 protein: CASSSGFSNQPQHF
clone size: .; D gene: .; V gene: TRBV21-1; J gene: TRBJ1-1; CDR3 DNA: TGTGCCAGCGGGGGGAACGAAGCTTTCTTT; CDR3 protein: CASGGNEAFF
clone size: few; D gene: TRBD1; V gene: TRBV19; J gene: TRBJ1-5; CDR3 DNA: TGTGCCCCACAGGGGGCAGCCAACAATCAGCCCCAGCATTTT; CDR3 protein: CAPQGAANNQPQHF
clone size: few; D gene: TRBD1; V gene: TRBV9; J gene: TRBJ2-7; CDR3 DNA: TGTGCCAGCAGCGCCGGGACAGGGCTCGAGCAGTACTTC; CDR3 protein: CASSAGTGLEQYF
clone size: .; D gene: .; V gene: TRBV12-5; J gene: TRBJ2-2; CDR3 DNA: TGTGCTAGTGGTTTGGTACCCGGACAGAGGGACACCGGGGAGCTGTTTTTT; CDR3 protein: CASGLVPGQRDTGELFF
clone size: .; D gene: .; V gene: TRBV29-1; J gene: TRBJ1-1; CDR3 DNA: TGCAGCGTTGAGAAGGGGGCTGAAGCTTTCTTT; CDR3 protein: CSVEKGAEAFF
clone size: .; D gene: .; V gene: TRBV7-9; J gene: TRBJ1-1; CDR3 DNA: TGTGCCAGCAGCTTTACAGGGCGCAACACTGAAGCTTTCTTT; CDR3 protein: CASSFTGRNTEAFF
clone size: .; D gene: TRBD2; V gene: TRBV7-2; J gene: TRBJ2-5; CDR3 DNA: TGTGCCAGCAGCTTCCTAGCGGGGGCGCAAGAGACCCAGTACTTC; CDR3 protein: CASSFLAGAQETQYF
clone size: .; D gene: .; V gene: TRBV12-5; J gene: TRBJ2-3; CDR3 DNA: TGTGCTAGTGGTTTGGCCAACACGGGTACGCAGTATTTT; CDR3 protein: CASGLANTGTQYF
clone size: .; D gene: TRBD1; V gene: TRBV24-1; J gene: TRBJ2-1; CDR3 DNA: TGTGCCACCAGTGATTTGGGACAGGGAGCCTACAATGAGCAGTTCTTC; CDR3 protein: CATSDLGQGAYNEQFF
clone size: .; D gene: .; V gene: TRBV6-5; J gene: TRBJ1-2; CDR3 DNA: TGTGCCAGCAAGGGGGAGGGCTATGGCTACACCTTC; CDR3 protein: CASKGEGYGYTF
clone size: once; D gene: .; V gene: TRBV5-1; J gene: TRBJ1-4; CDR3 DNA: TGCGCCAGCAGAGCTCAGGCCGTTAGGAATGAAAAACTGTTTTTT; CDR3 protein: CASRAQAVRNEKLFF
clone size: .; D gene: TRBD1; V gene: TRBV3-1/TRBV3-2; J gene: TRBJ2-1; CDR3 DNA: TGTGCCAGCAGCTTACCCGGGACAGGTGAGCAGTTCTTC; CDR3 protein: CASSLPGTGEQFF
clone size: .; D gene: TRBD1; V gene: TRBV5-1; J gene: TRBJ1-2; CDR3 DNA: TGCGCCAGCAGCGCCGGGACAGGAGAAGGAGAAGGCTACACCTTC; CDR3 protein: CASSAGTGEGEGYTF
clone size: .; D gene: TRBD2; V gene: TRBV9; J gene: TRBJ2-3; CDR3 DNA: TGTGCCAGCAGCGTATCGGAGCGGGGGGGAATAAATACGCAGTATTTT; CDR3 protein: CASSVSERGGINTQYF
clone size: .; D gene: TRBD2; V gene: TRBV4-1; J gene: TRBJ2-1; CDR3 DNA: TGCGCCAGCAGCCAAGATACGGGACTAGCGGGGGGGCCCCAAAATGAGCAGTTCTTC; CDR3 protein: CASSQDTGLAGGPQNEQFF
clone size: .; D gene: TRBD2; V gene: TRBV5-5; J gene: TRBJ2-3; CDR3 DNA: TGTGCCAGCAGCGCCCTAGCGGGGGTCTCCACAGATACGCAGTATTTT; CDR3 protein: CASSALAGVSTDTQYF
clone size: .; D gene: .; V gene: TRBV7-8; J gene: TRBJ1-2; CDR3 DNA: TGTGCCAGCAGCCGAGAGAGGGGGGGCGGATATGGCTACACCTTC; CDR3 protein: CASSRERGGGYGYTF
clone size: .; D gene: TRBD1; V gene: TRBV18; J gene: TRBJ2-7; CDR3 DNA: TGTGCCAGCTCACCAGTGGGACAGGGGTCTTTTGAGCAGTACTTC; CDR3 protein: CASSPVGQGSFEQYF
clone size: .; D gene: TRBD1; V gene: TRBV7-2; J gene: TRBJ1-5; CDR3 DNA: TGTGCCAGCAGCTCTAGCCCGGCAGGGGGAGATCAGCCCCAGCATTTT; CDR3 protein: CASSSSPAGGDQPQHF
clone size: .; D gene: .; V gene: TRBV7-2; J gene: TRBJ2-1; CDR3 DNA: TGTGCCAGCAGCTCGCCGGGACTTCGCTCCTACAATGAGCAGTTCTTC; CDR3 protein: CASSSPGLRSYNEQFF
clone size: .; D gene: TRBD1; V gene: TRBV15; J gene: TRBJ1-6; CDR3 DNA: TGTGCCACCAGCAGAGAGGGACAGGGGTCATCACCCCTCCACTTT; CDR3 protein: CATSREGQGSSPLHF
clone size: .; D gene: .; V gene: TRBV27; J gene: TRBJ1-2; CDR3 DNA: TGTGCCAGCAGTTTAGACGGGGGGCGCAGGGATGGCTACACCTTC; CDR3 protein: CASSLDGGRRDGYTF
clone size: .; D gene: .; V gene: TRBV6-2/TRBV6-3; J gene: TRBJ1-1; CDR3 DNA: TGTGCCAGCAGTTATTTTCAGGGGAAGACGGGGAACACTGAAGCTTTCTTT; CDR3 protein: CASSYFQGKTGNTEAFF
clone size: .; D gene: .; V gene: TRBV7-9; J gene: TRBJ1-1; CDR3 DNA: TGTGCCAGCAGCTTAGTCGTAGGGGGCACTGAAGCTTTCTTT; CDR3 protein: CASSLVVGGTEAFF
clone size: .; D gene: .; V gene: TRBV3-1/TRBV3-2; J gene: TRBJ1-4; CDR3 DNA: TGTGCCAGCAGCCAACCCAAGACCGGGACAGAAAAACTGTTTTTT; CDR3 protein: CASSQPKTGTEKLFF
clone size: .; D gene: TRBD1; V gene: TRBV13; J gene: TRBJ2-1; CDR3 DNA: TGTGCCAGCAGTTTATACAGGGGCAGGAGAGACGATGAGCAGTTCTTC; CDR3 protein: CASSLYRGRRDDEQFF
clone size: .; D gene: TRBD2; V gene: TRBV6-5; J gene: TRBJ2-3; CDR3 DNA: TGTGCCAGCAGTTACCAAGCGGGGGGCGGCACAGATACGCAGTATTTT; CDR3 protein: CASSYQAGGGTDTQYF
clone size: once; D gene: .; V gene: TRBV24-1; J gene: TRBJ2-2; CDR3 DNA: TGTGCCACCAGTGACCAACAGGGTGTGGGCGGGGAGCTGTTTTTT; CDR3 protein: CATSDQQGVGGELFF